The 21 T cell receptor beta chains below come from one sample, sequenced in a study of T cells in women clearing cervical HPV infection. The table came from immunoSEQ multiplex PCR; TCRdb's copy has only in-frame clones and leaves some out. This table holds roughly 34,000 clones. Input material: blood buffy coat. The origin of the receptors is a woman aged 18-70 years with a cervical HPV16 infection that either progressed to CIN3+ or cleared (not recorded which).

A note on this clone: The read ends 3 residues shy of where the CDR3 ends; the end is completed using the germline J gene. J is TRBJ2-7 and V is TRBV7-2; 8 bases align to TRBD2. Germline CDR1 reads SGHTA; CDR2 reads FQGNSA. The CDR3 is made up of 15 amino acids. Trimming cost V 5 bases and J 0 bases; bases outside gene matches: 6. Here the CDR3 reads CASSGQSGSSYEQYF. The DNA read from the CDR3 is TGTGCCAGCAGCGGACAAAGCGGGAGCTCCTACGAG.

Note on this clone: The read terminates 3 residues ahead of where the CDR3 ends, so the germline J gene completes it. This chain uses TRBV18 with TRBJ1-2; unclear D gene. The CDR3 sequence is 15 residues long. The germline V gene encodes CDR1 KGHSH and CDR2 LQKENI. The CDR3 sequence: CASSPRIDGVYDYTF. The CDR3 DNA, read in part, is TGTGCCAGCTCACCCCGAATTGACGGGGTGTACGAC.

In regard to this clone: Sequencing ends 3 residues short of the CDR3 end; the germline J gene provides the rest. This chain connects TRBV28 to TRBJ2-3; no clear D. This CDR3 region has 13 residues. Trimming removed 5 bases at V and 4 bases at J, with 10 bases between. Germline V gives CDR1 MDHEN, CDR2 SYDVKM. The CDR3: CASSPLVSDTQYF. CDR3 DNA, as far as it was read: TGTGCCAGCAGTCCCCTAGTGTCAGATACG. Combining the CDR3 with reference TRBV28 and TRBJ2-3 gives the whole variable domain DVKVTQSSRYLVKRTGEKVFLECVQDMDHENMFWYRQDPGLGLRLIYFSYDVKMKEKGDIPEGYSVSREKKERFSLILESASTNQTSMYLCASSPLVSDTQYFGPGTRLTVL.

Remarks on this clone: The DNA ends 3 residues before the CDR3 does, and the rest of the CDR3 is filled in from the germline J gene. The chain carries TRBV20-1 and TRBJ2-3, with 11 nucleotides matching TRBD1. Trimming cost V 3 bases and J 0 bases; bases outside gene matches: 14. This CDR3 region has 19 residues. Germline V CDR1 and CDR2: DFQATT, SNEGSKA (reference sequence). The CDR3 here is CSARLQGTGGVGSTDTQYF. The sequenced CDR3 bases are TGCAGTGCTAGGCTTCAAGGGACAGGGGGTGTGGGGAGCACAGATACG.

Regarding this clone: The read halts 3 residues ahead of the CDR3 end, with the missing end drawn from the germline J gene. The chain is built from TRBV20-1 and TRBJ1-6, with 7 bases matching TRBD1. Germline V lookup: CDR1 DFQATT, CDR2 SNEGSKA (reference sequence). V gave up 1 base and J gave up 5 bases; unmatched junction bases: 5. The CDR3 spans 15 residues. Incomplete CDR3 DNA: TGCAGTGCTAGAGCTGTCAGGGGGAATAATTCACCC. Encoded protein: CSARAVRGNNSP. The entire CDR3 sequence reads CSARAVRGNNSPLHF.

As regards this clone: The read gets to within 3 residues of the CDR3 end, and the germline J gene fills in the rest. V gene TRBV18 combines with J gene TRBJ1-2; D gene unclear. The germline V gene has CDR1 KGHSH and CDR2 LQKENI. This CDR3 comprises 14 residues. V was trimmed by 2 bases and J by 6 bases, leaving 13 bases between them. This CDR3 reads CASSPIREGHGYTF. The DNA read from the CDR3 is TGTGCCAGCTCACCAATTCGAGAGGGCCATGGC.

Regarding this clone: From the germline J gene comes the end of the CDR3, since the read stops 3 residues before it. The chain combines TRBV7-8 with TRBJ1-2; a weak D match, TRBD1 (6 bases). The CDR3 covers 17 residues. The germline gives CDR1 SGHVS, CDR2 FQNEAQ. Partial CDR3 DNA: TGTGCCAGCAGCTTAGCGGGGACTAGCGGGAGGACAGATACC. This codes for CASSLAGTSGRTDT. The full CDR3 is CASSLAGTSGRTDTYTF.

Worth noting for this clone: Coverage ceases 3 residues before the CDR3 finishes, and the germline J gene fills in the end. The chain uses TRBV9 and TRBJ2-1, with TRBD2 matching 12 bases. The junction had 5 bases not matched to a gene; V was cut back by 4 bases and J by 6 bases. Germline V lookup: CDR1 SGDLS, CDR2 YYNGEE. This CDR3 region has 15 residues. The CDR3 DNA, read in part, is TGTGCCAGCAGCCGACTAGCGGGAGTAATCAATGAG. Residues: CASSRLAGVINE. The whole CDR3 region reads CASSRLAGVINEQFF.

In regard to this clone: The read stops 3 residues short of the end of the CDR3; the missing end is completed from the germline J gene. J is TRBJ2-5 and V is TRBV19, with 13 bases aligning to TRBD2. This CDR3 spans 16 amino acids. J lost 5 bases, V lost 5 bases, and 8 bases had no gene match. The germline gives CDR1 LNHDA, CDR2 SQIVND (reference sequence). This chain's CDR3 is CASSRTSGSLSETQYF. The CDR3 DNA, read in part, is TGTGCCAGTAGTCGGACTAGCGGGAGTCTTAGCGAGACC.

Regarding this clone: The DNA ends 3 residues before the CDR3 does, and the rest of the CDR3 is filled in from the germline J gene. V is TRBV30 and J is TRBJ2-1; 8 bases agree with TRBD2. The CDR3 length is 16 residues. Unmatched junction bases numbered 9, after V lost 0 bases and J lost 5 bases. Germline lookup yields CDR1 GTSNPN and CDR2 SVGIG (reference sequence). CDR3 bases read: TGTGCCTGGAGTGTACGTAGCGGGAAGTATGACAATGAG. This gives the protein CAWSVRSGKYDNE. The whole CDR3 is CAWSVRSGKYDNEQFF.

Turning to this clone: The read is 3 residues too short to cover the CDR3 end, so that end is filled in from the germline J gene. The chain joins TRBV7-9 to TRBJ2-3, with D maybe TRBD2 (5 bases). Germline V lookup: CDR1 SEHNR, CDR2 FQNEAQ (reference sequence). CDR3 length: 15 amino acids. CDR3 DNA, as far as it was read: TGTGCCAGCAGCTTATCGGGGAATAGCAATCAGCCG. Translation gives CASSLSGNSNQP. The whole CDR3 sequence is CASSLSGNSNQPQYF. Supplemented by reference TRBV7-9 and TRBJ2-3, the full variable domain reads DTGVSQNPRHKITKRGQNVTFRCDPISEHNRLYWYRQTLGQGPEFLTYFQNEAQLEKSRLLSDRFSAERPKGSFSTLEIQRTEQGDSAMYLCASSLSGNSNQPQYFGPGTRLTVL.

Points on this clone: The CDR3 end lies 3 residues beyond the end of the read and is filled in from the germline J gene. The chain links TRBV18 to TRBJ1-4; 8 positions agree with TRBD1. The CDR3 covers 15 residues. V lost 3 bases to trimming and J lost 8 bases; unmatched junction nucleotides: 8. Germline CDR1 KGHSH, CDR2 LQKENI. The CDR3 sequence is CASSPETGVNEKLFF. Partial CDR3 DNA: TGTGCCAGCTCACCCGAGACAGGGGTAAACGAAAAA.

For this clone: The junction and the germline gene differ at one end; a read error may be behind it. The read gets to within 3 residues of the CDR3 end, and the germline J gene fills in the rest. The chain uses TRBV19 and TRBJ2-7, with D unclear. This CDR3 has 13 residues. The germline V gene has CDR1 LNHDA and CDR2 SQIVND (reference sequence). CDR3 region: CSSSTRSHYEQYF. The sequenced part of the CDR3 DNA is TGTTCCAGTAGTACAAGGTCACACTACGAG.

Turning to this clone: The CDR3 end lies 3 residues beyond the end of the read and is filled in from the germline J gene. V usage is TRBV2 and J usage is TRBJ2-2, with D possibly TRBD2 on 6 matching bases. The germline V gene has CDR1 SNHLY and CDR2 FYNNEI. The CDR3 spans 15 residues. The covered CDR3 bases are TGTGCCAGCAGGGGGGGACGGAGAACTAATGAAAAG. As protein: CASRGGRRTNEK. The full CDR3 reads CASRGGRRTNEKLFF.

On this clone itself: The CDR3 end is not reached by the read, which stops 3 residues before it; the germline J gene fills it in. This chain links TRBV10-2 with TRBJ2-3; 10 bases fit TRBD2. The CDR3 is 17 amino acids. CDR1 WSHSY and CDR2 SAAADI come from the germline V gene. CDR3 DNA, as far as it was read: TGCGCCAGCAGTGTCACTAGCGGGATGGTCCGTAGGGAGACG. Amino acids: CASSVTSGMVRRET. The CDR3 reads in full as CASSVTSGMVRRETQYF.

Of note for this clone: The read terminates 3 residues before the CDR3 end, so the remaining end is supplied by the germline J gene. J is TRBJ2-7 and V is TRBV30, with 8 bases fitting TRBD1. Germline V gene lookup returns CDR1 GTSNPN and CDR2 SVGIG (reference sequence). The CDR3 runs 14 residues. J was trimmed by 3 bases and V by 1 base; bases with no gene match: 5. CDR3 loop: CAWSATGDIYEQYF. Incomplete CDR3 DNA: TGTGCCTGGAGTGCGACAGGGGATATCTACGAG. Complete variable domain (other parts from reference TRBV30 and TRBJ2-7): SQTIHQWPATLVQPVGSPLSLECTVEGTSNPNLYWYRQAAGRGLQLLFYSVGIGQISSEVPQNLSASRPQDRQFILSSKKLLLSDSGFYLCAWSATGDIYEQYFGPGTRLTVT.

In regard to this clone: The read ends 3 residues early relative to the CDR3; the germline J gene fills the gap. The chain has TRBV13 and TRBJ2-7; D is ambiguous. V was trimmed by 5 bases and J by 2 bases, leaving 16 bases between them. Germline values: CDR1 PRHDT, CDR2 FYEKMQ (reference sequence). The CDR3 consists of 15 residues. CDR3: CASSPLVVGPYEQYF. CDR3 DNA (partial): TGTGCCAGCAGCCCTCTTGTAGTGGGCCCCTACGAG.

About this clone: The read ends 3 residues shy of where the CDR3 ends; the end is completed using the germline J gene. V is TRBV5-4 and J is TRBJ1-3, with D unresolved. This CDR3 region has 14 residues. The germline CDR1 and CDR2 sequences are SGHNT and YYREEE (reference sequence). Trimming stripped 4 bases from V and 0 bases from J, with 8 bases between. The part of the CDR3 DNA that was read is TGTGCCAGCAGCGCCCAGAACTCTGGAAACACC. Protein: CASSAQNSGNT. The full CDR3 is CASSAQNSGNTIYF.

CDR3 region: CASSPQPTDTQYF. The CDR3 DNA, read in part, is TGCGCCAGCAGCCCACAGCCCACAGATACG. The rearrangement links TRBV4-1 to TRBJ2-3; the D is unclear. The read gets to within 3 residues of the CDR3 end, and the germline J gene fills in the rest. CDR3 size: 13 residues. Germline assignment: CDR1 MGHRA and CDR2 YSYEKL. V was shortened by 4 bases and J by 2 bases, with 7 bases between the two germline ends.

Turning to this clone: The CDR3 extends 3 residues past the end of the read, so its final part is completed from the germline J gene. The V call is TRBV7-9, the J call TRBJ2-7; 7 bases align to TRBD2. The CDR3 has 14 amino acids. The junction had 5 bases not matched to a gene; V was cut back by 1 base and J by 5 bases. Germline CDR1 is SEHNR and CDR2 is FQNEAQ (reference sequence). CDR3 region: CASSLETSFHEQYF. Partial CDR3 DNA: TGTGCCAGCAGCTTAGAGACTAGCTTCCACGAG.

For this clone: With the read ending 3 residues before the CDR3 end, the germline J gene is used to fill in that end. V usage is TRBV5-4 and J usage is TRBJ2-1; 10 bases align to TRBD2. Germline CDR1 and CDR2: SGHNT and YYREEE (reference sequence). Germline trimming cut 3 bases from V and 8 bases from J; bases unmatched to any gene: 8. This CDR3 region has 15 residues. The CDR3 protein is CASSWGASGRDEQFF. The CDR3 bases that were read are TGTGCCAGCAGCTGGGGGGCTAGCGGGAGAGATGAG.